Below, 19 T cell receptor beta chains from the same sample are listed, as sequenced in a study of Graves' ophthalmopathy and Graves' hyperthyroidism. RNA transcripts were the source from which TCR beta CDR3 regions were amplified. HTBI primers primed a first-round RT-PCR, and a second-round multiplex PCR followed. TCRdb re-called the multiplex PCR reads through MiXCR, storing one row per CDR3 protein. The repertoire consists of 260,000 or so distinct CDR3 sequences, with around 45% occurring once and the leading ten covering roughly half. Sample: peripheral blood. The receptors were sampled from an adult man with Graves' ophthalmopathy.

This clonotype was recorded a few times. The J gene is TRBJ1-5, the V gene TRBV20-1; 7 bases map to TRBD1. V dropped 3 bases and J dropped 6; count of bases not matched to a gene: 5. The CDR3 length is 13 residues. Germline assignment: CDR1 DFQATT and CDR2 SNEGSKA (reference sequence). The CDR3 bases are TGCAGTGCTAGTCGGTCAGGGGGTCAGCCCCAGCATTTT. Translating it yields CSASRSGGQPQHF.

This clonotype was observed many times. V gene TRBV7-8 combines with J gene TRBJ1-5; D is unresolved. The germline CDR1 and CDR2 sequences are SGHVS and FQNEAQ. The CDR3 spans 16 residues. The V and J ends lost 0 bases and 4 bases respectively, with 13 bases between them. The CDR3 sequence is CASSLAVSTRNQPQHF. The CDR3 DNA follows: TGTGCCAGCAGCTTAGCGGTTTCCACACGTAATCAGCCCCAGCATTTT.

The V gene is TRBV12-3 or TRBV12-4, the J gene TRBJ1-1; D is perhaps TRBD1 (5 bases). Between the trimmed V and J ends, which lost 7 bases and 6 bases, there was a span of 12 bases. The CDR3 length is 12 residues. CDR3 sequence reads: CASTIRGAEAFF. CDR3 nucleotides: TGTGCCAGCACCATTAGAGGGGCTGAAGCTTTCTTT.

This clonotype occurred once. Germline and junction disagree at one end, which may indicate a read error. The CDR3: CASTSSLEAGGLFF. For the CDR3, the DNA is TGCGCCAGCACCTCCTCCCTTGAGGCCGGGGGGCTGTTTTTT. V gene TRBV10-1 combines with J gene TRBJ2-2, with D possibly TRBD2 on 6 matching bases. CDR1 and CDR2 (germline): WNHNN, SYGVQD (reference sequence). CDR3 length: 14 residues.

The V and J genes are TRBV5-5 and TRBJ2-5, with TRBD1 as a possible D gene (5 bases). V was shortened by 8 bases and J by 2 bases, with 13 bases between the two germline ends. The CDR3 contains 13 residues. Germline assignment: CDR1 SGHKS and CDR2 YYEKEE (reference sequence). In DNA form, the CDR3 reads TGTGCCAGTAAAACAGGAATACAAGAGACCCAGTACTTC. Amino acids: CASKTGIQETQYF.

The chain combines TRBV10-3 with TRBJ2-5; 9 bases line up with TRBD1. J gave up 5 bases and V 10 bases, and 20 bases lay outside the gene matches. Germline CDR1 ENHRY, CDR2 SYGVKD. This CDR3 comprises 17 residues. CDR3 bases: TGTGCCAGCAGACAAGGACAGGGGACCTTGCGAAGTGAGACCCAGTACTTC. The encoded protein is CASRQGQGTLRSETQYF.

The gene calls are TRBV5-1 and TRBJ2-2; the D gene is possibly TRBD2 (5 bases). V was trimmed by 4 bases and J by 2 bases, leaving 12 bases between them. Germline V CDR1 and CDR2: SGHRS, YFSETQ. The CDR3 runs 15 residues. The CDR3 DNA follows: TGCGCCAGCAGCGAGGGCCCTCCCAACACCGGGGAGCTGTTTTTT. Translating gives CASSEGPPNTGELFF.

The chain couples TRBV7-2 to TRBJ2-2, with no clear D. Deletions cut 1 base from V and 0 bases from J, with 9 bases between. CDR1 and CDR2 (germline): SGHTA, FQGNSA. The CDR3 sequence is 16 residues long. The CDR3 protein is CASSLDQIANTGELFF. In DNA form, the CDR3 reads TGTGCCAGCAGCTTAGATCAGATCGCGAACACCGGGGAGCTGTTTTTT.

Written as DNA, the CDR3 is TGTGCCAGCAGGACTAGCGGAACATCCTACGAGCATTTT. Its protein is CASRTSGTSYEHF. The rearrangement uses TRBV2 and TRBJ1-5; D call uncertain. Trimming pared 6 bases from V and 14 bases from J, leaving 20 bases between. Germline loops: CDR1 SNHLY, CDR2 FYNNEI. This CDR3 region has 13 residues. Combining the CDR3 with reference TRBV2 and TRBJ1-5 gives the whole variable domain EPEVTQTPSHQVTQMGQEVILRCVPISNHLYFYWYRQILGQKVEFLVSFYNNEISEKSEIFDDQFSVERPDGSNFTLKIRSTKLEDSAMYFCASRTSGTSYEHFGDGTRLSIL.

This chain uses TRBV5-5 with TRBJ1-5; 7 bases map to TRBD1. This CDR3 is 14 amino acids long. The germline gives CDR1 SGHKS, CDR2 YYEKEE (reference sequence). V lost 4 bases and J lost 11; bases outside the gene matches: 12. The DNA of the CDR3 is TGTGCCAGCAGCCTGACAGGGTCCGTGGGGGCCCAGCATTTT. Encoded protein: CASSLTGSVGAQHF.

The chain has TRBV11-2 and TRBJ2-7; a possible D gene is TRBD2 (5 bases). Germline CDR1 and CDR2: SGHAT and FQNNGV. V lost 0 bases to trimming and J lost 4 bases, with 16 bases between them. The CDR3 consists of 16 residues. CDR3 residues: CASSLDRGAVQYEQYF. CDR3 sequence (DNA): TGTGCCAGCAGCTTAGATCGGGGAGCAGTGCAGTACGAGCAGTACTTC.

Details on this clonotype: Here the CDR3 omits its conserved ending phenylalanine or tryptophan, so a read error is the likely source. The chain has TRBV20-1 and TRBJ1-1; TRBD1 is a possible D gene (6 bases). In germline, CDR1 is DFQATT, CDR2 SNEGSKA (reference sequence). This CDR3 spans 14 amino acids. V was pared by 6 bases and J by 0 bases, with 14 bases between. The CDR3: CSAKQGPMNTEAFL. The CDR3, as DNA: TGCAGTGCGAAACAGGGCCCGATGAACACTGAAGCTTTCCTT.

The chain couples TRBV2 to TRBJ1-5, with TRBD1 matching 7 bases. J was trimmed by 2 bases and V by 6 bases; bases with no gene match: 10. The CDR3 is made up of 16 amino acids. Germline loops: CDR1 SNHLY, CDR2 FYNNEI. CDR3 in DNA: TGTGCCAGCAGCCAGATTTGGACAGGTCGCAATCAGCCCCAGCATTTT. Protein: CASSQIWTGRNQPQHF. The complete variable domain, with remaining parts taken from reference TRBV2 and TRBJ1-5, reads EPEVTQTPSHQVTQMGQEVILRCVPISNHLYFYWYRQILGQKVEFLVSFYNNEISEKSEIFDDQFSVERPDGSNFTLKIRSTKLEDSAMYFCASSQIWTGRNQPQHFGDGTRLSIL.

V usage is TRBV6-6 and J usage is TRBJ2-5; no reliable D call. The DNA end favors TRBJ2-7, so the J call may be wrong. The germline gives CDR1 MNHNY, CDR2 SVGAGI (reference sequence). This CDR3 has 13 amino acids. CDR3 protein: CASSEDGLGEQYF. DNA for the CDR3: TGTGCCAGCAGTGAAGATGGGCTAGGCGAGCAGTACTTC.

The chain links TRBV12-3 or TRBV12-4 to TRBJ1-2, with 9 bases lining up with TRBD1. V shed 5 bases, J shed 5 bases, and the junction held 12 bases outside the gene matches. The CDR3 is 16 amino acids. DNA for the CDR3: TGTGCCAGCAGTCAACCGGGACAGGGTGTTTGGTATGGCTACACCTTC. Its translation is CASSQPGQGVWYGYTF.

This clonotype was seen more than once but under ten times. This chain links TRBV9 with TRBJ1-6; possible D gene TRBD1, 6 bases. V was pared by 5 bases and J by 9 bases, with 15 bases between. This CDR3 spans 14 amino acids. Germline CDR1 is SGDLS and CDR2 is YYNGEE. The CDR3 DNA reads TGTGCCAGCAGTACACAGGGTGGGAGTTCACCCCTCCACTTT. It specifies CASSTQGGSSPLHF.

The chain recombines TRBV5-8 with TRBJ1-1; TRBD1 might be the D (5 bases). Germline lookup yields CDR1 SGHTS and CDR2 YDEGEE. CDR3 length: 15 residues. Trimming removed 8 bases at V and 1 base at J, with 18 bases between. As DNA, the CDR3 is TGTGCCAGTTCATTAAGCGACAGACCGAACACTGAAGCTTTCTTT. Protein sequence: CASSLSDRPNTEAFF.

The chain carries TRBV9 and TRBJ2-5, with 10 bases that match TRBD2. The J call may be incorrect, as the DNA end agrees better with TRBJ2-1. CDR1 is SGDLS, CDR2 YYNGEE, per germline. The CDR3 spans 14 residues. This CDR3 reads CASRASGGGGEQFF. Written as DNA, the CDR3 is TGTGCCAGCAGGGCTAGCGGGGGAGGGGGTGAGCAGTTCTTC.

The genes are TRBV10-2 and TRBJ2-7, with unresolved D. V lost 4 bases, J lost 1 base, and 11 bases lay in between. Looked up from germline, CDR1 is WSHSY and CDR2 is SAAADI. This CDR3 comprises 14 residues. DNA of the CDR3: TGCGCCAGCAGTGTACGTTACCCTTCCTACGAGCAGTACTTC. Translation gives CASSVRYPSYEQYF.